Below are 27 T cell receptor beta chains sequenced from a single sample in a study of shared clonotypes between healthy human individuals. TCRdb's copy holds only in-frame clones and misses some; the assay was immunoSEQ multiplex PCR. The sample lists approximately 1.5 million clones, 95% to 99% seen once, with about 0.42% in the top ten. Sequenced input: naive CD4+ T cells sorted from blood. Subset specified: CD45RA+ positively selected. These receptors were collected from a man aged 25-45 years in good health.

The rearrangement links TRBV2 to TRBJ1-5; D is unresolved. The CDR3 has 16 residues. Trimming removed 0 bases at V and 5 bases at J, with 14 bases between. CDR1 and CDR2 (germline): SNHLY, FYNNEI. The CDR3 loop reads CASSEARWSNHQPQHF. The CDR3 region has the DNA TGTGCCAGCAGTGAAGCGCGCTGGTCCAACCATCAGCCCCAGCATTTT.

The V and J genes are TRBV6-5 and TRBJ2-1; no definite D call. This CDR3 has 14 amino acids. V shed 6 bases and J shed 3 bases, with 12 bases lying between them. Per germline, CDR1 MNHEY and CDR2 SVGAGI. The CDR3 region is CASRSGGGYNEQFF. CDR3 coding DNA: TGTGCCAGCAGATCCGGTGGTGGCTACAATGAGCAGTTCTTC.

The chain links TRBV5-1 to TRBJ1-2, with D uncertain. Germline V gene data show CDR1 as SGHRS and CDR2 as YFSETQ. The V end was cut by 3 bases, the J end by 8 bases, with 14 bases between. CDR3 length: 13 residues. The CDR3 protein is CASSSDLVYGYTF. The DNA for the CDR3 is TGCGCCAGCAGCTCCGATCTGGTTTACGGCTACACCTTC.

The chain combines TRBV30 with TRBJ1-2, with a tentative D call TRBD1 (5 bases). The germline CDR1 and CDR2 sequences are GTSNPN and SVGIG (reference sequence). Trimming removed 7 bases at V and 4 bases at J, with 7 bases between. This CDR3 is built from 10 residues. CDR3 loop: CALGPYGYTF. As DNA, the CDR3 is TGTGCCTTGGGACCCTATGGCTACACCTTC.

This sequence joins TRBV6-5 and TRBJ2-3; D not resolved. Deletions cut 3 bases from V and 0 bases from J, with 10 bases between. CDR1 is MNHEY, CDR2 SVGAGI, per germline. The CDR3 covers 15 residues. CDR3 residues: CASSYSQISTDTQYF. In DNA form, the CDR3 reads TGTGCCAGCAGTTATAGTCAGATAAGCACAGATACGCAGTATTTT.

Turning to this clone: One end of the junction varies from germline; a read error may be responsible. CDR3 nucleotides: TGCAGCGTCGAGGGACTTGGAGGCCCGGACTTT. This translates into CSVEGLGGPDF. The chain combines TRBV29-1 with TRBJ1-1; maybe TRBD1 (5 bases). The length of the CDR3 is 11 residues. Germline-derived CDR1 and CDR2 are SQVTM and ANQGSEA.

The CDR3 reads CASSQHRGSGYTF. As DNA, the CDR3 is TGTGCCAGCAGCCAACACAGGGGATCGGGCTACACCTTC. The rearrangement uses TRBV14 and TRBJ1-2; 7 bases align to TRBD1. Germline values: CDR1 SGHDN, CDR2 FVKESK. This CDR3 is built from 13 residues. The V gene end was trimmed by 2 bases and the J gene end by 8 bases; junction bases not matched to a gene: 5.

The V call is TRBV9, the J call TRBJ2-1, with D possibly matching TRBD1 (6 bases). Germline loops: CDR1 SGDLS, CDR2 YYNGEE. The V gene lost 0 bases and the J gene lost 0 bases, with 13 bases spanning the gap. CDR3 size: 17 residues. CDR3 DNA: TGTGCCAGCAGCGTAGCCCCACAGGGCTACTCCTACAATGAGCAGTTCTTC. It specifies CASSVAPQGYSYNEQFF.

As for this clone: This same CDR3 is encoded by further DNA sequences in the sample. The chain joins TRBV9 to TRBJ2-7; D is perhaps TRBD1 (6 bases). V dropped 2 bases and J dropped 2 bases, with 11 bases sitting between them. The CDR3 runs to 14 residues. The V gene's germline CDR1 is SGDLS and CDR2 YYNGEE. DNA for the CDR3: TGTGCCAGCAGCGTCTCGGGACAACCCTACGAGCAGTACTTC. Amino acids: CASSVSGQPYEQYF.

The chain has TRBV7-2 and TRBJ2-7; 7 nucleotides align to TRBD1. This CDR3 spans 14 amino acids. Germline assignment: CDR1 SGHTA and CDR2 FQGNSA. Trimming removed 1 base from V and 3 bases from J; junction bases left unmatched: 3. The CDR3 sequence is CASSLVGDSYEQYF. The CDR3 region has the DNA TGTGCCAGCAGCTTAGTGGGGGACAGCTACGAGCAGTACTTC.

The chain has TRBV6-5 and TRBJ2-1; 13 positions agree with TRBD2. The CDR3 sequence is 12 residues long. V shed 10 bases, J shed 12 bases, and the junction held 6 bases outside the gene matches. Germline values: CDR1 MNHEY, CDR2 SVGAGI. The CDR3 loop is CANGLAGAAQFF. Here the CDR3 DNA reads TGTGCCAATGGACTAGCGGGAGCTGCGCAGTTCTTC.

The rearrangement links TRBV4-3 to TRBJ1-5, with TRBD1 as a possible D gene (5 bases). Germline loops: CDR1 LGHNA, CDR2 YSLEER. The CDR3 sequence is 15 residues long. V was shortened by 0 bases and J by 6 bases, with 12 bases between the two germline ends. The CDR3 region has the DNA TGCGCCAGCAGCCAAGATTCAGAGGGGAGTCAGCCCCAGCATTTT. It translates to CASSQDSEGSQPQHF.

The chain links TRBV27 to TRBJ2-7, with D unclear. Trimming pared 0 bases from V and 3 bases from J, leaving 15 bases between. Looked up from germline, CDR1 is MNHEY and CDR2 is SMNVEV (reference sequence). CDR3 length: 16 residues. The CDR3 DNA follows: TGTGCCAGCAGTTTATCGCTTATGACCGCAGGCTACGAGCAGTACTTC. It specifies CASSLSLMTAGYEQYF.

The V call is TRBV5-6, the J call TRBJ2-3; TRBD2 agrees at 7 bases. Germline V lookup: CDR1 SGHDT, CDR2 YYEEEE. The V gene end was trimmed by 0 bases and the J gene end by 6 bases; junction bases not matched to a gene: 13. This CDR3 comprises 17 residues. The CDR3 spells CASSLDTSERVWDTQYF. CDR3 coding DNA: TGTGCCAGCAGCTTGGATACTAGCGAGAGGGTGTGGGATACGCAGTATTTT.

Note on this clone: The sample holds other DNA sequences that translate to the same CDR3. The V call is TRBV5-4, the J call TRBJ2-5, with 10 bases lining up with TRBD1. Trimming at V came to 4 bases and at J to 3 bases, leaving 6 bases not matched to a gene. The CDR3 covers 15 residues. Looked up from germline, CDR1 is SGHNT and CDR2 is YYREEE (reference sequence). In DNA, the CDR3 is TGTGCCAGCAGCCCCCGGGACAGGGGTAAAGAGACCCAGTACTTC. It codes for CASSPRDRGKETQYF.

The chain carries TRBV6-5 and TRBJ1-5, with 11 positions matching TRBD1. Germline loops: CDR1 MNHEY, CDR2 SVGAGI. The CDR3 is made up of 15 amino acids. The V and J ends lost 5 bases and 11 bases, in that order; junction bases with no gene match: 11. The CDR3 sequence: CASSLKGTGGSTQHF. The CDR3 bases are TGTGCCAGCAGTCTAAAGGGGACAGGGGGGTCGACCCAGCATTTT.

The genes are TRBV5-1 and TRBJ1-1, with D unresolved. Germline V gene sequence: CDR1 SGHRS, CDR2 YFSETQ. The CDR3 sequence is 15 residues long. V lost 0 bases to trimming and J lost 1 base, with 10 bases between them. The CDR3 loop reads CASSLASWGNTEAFF. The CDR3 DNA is TGCGCCAGCAGCTTGGCTAGTTGGGGGAACACTGAAGCTTTCTTT.

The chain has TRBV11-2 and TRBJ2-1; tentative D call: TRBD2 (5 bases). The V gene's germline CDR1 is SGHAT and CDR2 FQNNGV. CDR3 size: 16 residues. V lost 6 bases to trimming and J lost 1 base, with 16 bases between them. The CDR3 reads CASSQSTSRSYNEQFF. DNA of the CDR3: TGTGCCAGCAGTCAATCCACTAGTCGGTCCTACAATGAGCAGTTCTTC.

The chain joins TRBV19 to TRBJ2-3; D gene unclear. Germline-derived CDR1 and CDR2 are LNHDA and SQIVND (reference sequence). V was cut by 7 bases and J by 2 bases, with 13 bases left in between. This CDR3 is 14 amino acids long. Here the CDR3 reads CASKPASDTDTQYF. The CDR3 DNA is TGTGCCAGTAAGCCAGCGTCAGACACAGATACGCAGTATTTT. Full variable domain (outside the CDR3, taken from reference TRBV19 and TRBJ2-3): DGGITQSPKYLFRKEGQNVTLSCEQNLNHDAMYWYRQDPGQGLRLIYYSQIVNDFQKGDIAEGYSVSREKKESFPLTVTSAQKNPTAFYLCASKPASDTDTQYFGPGTRLTVL.

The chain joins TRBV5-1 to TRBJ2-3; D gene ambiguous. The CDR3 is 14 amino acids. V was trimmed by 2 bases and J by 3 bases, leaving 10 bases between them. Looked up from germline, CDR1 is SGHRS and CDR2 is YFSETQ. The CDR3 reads CASSFDIRTDTQYF. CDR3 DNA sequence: TGCGCCAGCAGCTTTGACATCCGTACAGATACGCAGTATTTT.

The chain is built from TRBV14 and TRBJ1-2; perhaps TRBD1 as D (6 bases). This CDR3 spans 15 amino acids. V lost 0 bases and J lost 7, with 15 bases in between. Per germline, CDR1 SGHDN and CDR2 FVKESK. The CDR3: CASSQESQGKFGYTF. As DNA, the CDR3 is TGTGCCAGCAGCCAAGAGAGCCAGGGGAAGTTTGGCTACACCTTC.

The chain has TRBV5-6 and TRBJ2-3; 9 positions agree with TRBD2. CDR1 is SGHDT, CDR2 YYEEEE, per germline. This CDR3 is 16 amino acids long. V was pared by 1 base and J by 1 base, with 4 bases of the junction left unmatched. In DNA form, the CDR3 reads TGTGCCAGCAGCTTGAATAGCGGGGGCCGCACAGATACGCAGTATTTT. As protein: CASSLNSGGRTDTQYF.

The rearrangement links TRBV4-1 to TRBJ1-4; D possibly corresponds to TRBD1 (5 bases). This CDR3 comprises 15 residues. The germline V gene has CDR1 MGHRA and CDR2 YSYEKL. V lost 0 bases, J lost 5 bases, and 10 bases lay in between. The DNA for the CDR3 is TGCGCCAGCAGCCAAGAGGGGCAGGGAAATGAAAAACTGTTTTTT. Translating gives CASSQEGQGNEKLFF.

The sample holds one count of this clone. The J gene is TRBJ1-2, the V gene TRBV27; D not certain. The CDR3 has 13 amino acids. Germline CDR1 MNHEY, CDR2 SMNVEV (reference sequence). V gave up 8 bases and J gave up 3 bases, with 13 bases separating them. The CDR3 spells CASPPPGDYGYTF. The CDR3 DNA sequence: TGTGCCAGCCCCCCTCCGGGCGACTATGGCTACACCTTC.

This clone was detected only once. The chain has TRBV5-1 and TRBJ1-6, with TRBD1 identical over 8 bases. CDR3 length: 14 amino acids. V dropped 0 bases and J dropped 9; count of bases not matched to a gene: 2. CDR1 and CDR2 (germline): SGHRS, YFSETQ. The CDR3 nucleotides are TGCGCCAGCAGCTTGGTTGGACAGGGTTCACCCCTCCACTTT. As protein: CASSLVGQGSPLHF.

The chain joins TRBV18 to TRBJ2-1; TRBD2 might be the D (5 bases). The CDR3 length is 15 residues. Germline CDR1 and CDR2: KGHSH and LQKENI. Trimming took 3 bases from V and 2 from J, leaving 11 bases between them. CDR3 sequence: CASSPSSIAYNEQFF. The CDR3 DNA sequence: TGTGCCAGCTCACCTTCTAGCATTGCCTACAATGAGCAGTTCTTC.

CDR3 sequence: CATDQGGAGETQYF. The CDR3 DNA reads as TGTGCCACCGACCAAGGGGGCGCGGGGGAGACCCAGTACTTC. The chain uses TRBV7-9 and TRBJ2-5, with D perhaps TRBD1 (7 bases). Germline-derived CDR1 and CDR2 are SEHNR and FQNEAQ (reference sequence). CDR3 size: 14 residues. V lost 10 bases to trimming and J lost 5 bases, with 20 bases between them.